These 28 T cell receptor beta chains were all obtained from the same sample, sequenced in a study of OX40 agonist ivuxolimab in advanced cancers. Using immunoSEQ multiplex PCR, the repertoire was profiled, and TCRdb retains in-frame clones only, with some absent. Among 77,000 or so clones listed, approximately 92% were seen once. The sample was CD4+ or CD8+ T cells sorted from blood, taken in a trial of the OX40 agonist ivuxolimab. The receptors stem from an adult with an advanced solid tumor such as melanoma, head and neck, liver or kidney cancer.

The J gene is TRBJ1-5, the V gene TRBV5-1, with D perhaps TRBD1 (6 bases). The CDR3 is 16 amino acids. Germline lookup yields CDR1 SGHRS and CDR2 YFSETQ. Trimming cost V 4 bases and J 4 bases, with 18 bases left between them. The CDR3 nucleotides are TGCGCCAGCAGCCAACCCCCCGGGACACCGAATCAGCCCCAGCATTTT. It specifies CASSQPPGTPNQPQHF.

The rearrangement joins TRBV29-1 to TRBJ2-3; a possible D gene is TRBD2 (7 bases). Germline CDR1 and CDR2: SQVTM and ANQGSEA. The germline V and J ends were trimmed by 0 bases and 6 bases, with 16 bases remaining between them. The CDR3 runs to 15 residues. CDR3 DNA: TGCAGCGTTGAAGATCGGGTCGGGGGGCCGGATACGCAGTATTTT. It yields the protein CSVEDRVGGPDTQYF.

DNA of the CDR3: TGTGCCAGCAGTGAATTTGGACAGAACAGAGACAATGAGCAGTTCTTC. This sequence encodes CASSEFGQNRDNEQFF. The V call is TRBV6-1, the J call TRBJ2-1; the D gene is possibly TRBD1 (6 bases). This CDR3 is built from 16 residues. Trimming removed 2 bases from V and 5 bases from J, with 16 bases in between. Germline-derived CDR1 and CDR2 are MNHNS and SASEGT.

This clone showed up just a few times. The chain is built from TRBV6-1 and TRBJ1-5, with 8 bases that match TRBD1. V lost 2 bases, J lost 3 bases, and 12 bases stayed unmatched. CDR1 and CDR2 from the germline V gene are MNHNS and SASEGT. The CDR3 has 18 amino acids. The chain's CDR3 is CASSESASTGAYNQPQHF. The CDR3 DNA reads TGTGCCAGCAGTGAATCGGCTTCGACAGGGGCCTACAATCAGCCCCAGCATTTT.

The rearrangement joins TRBV6-1 to TRBJ2-7, with D possibly TRBD1 on 5 matching bases. The V end was cut by 5 bases, the J end by 2 bases, with 10 bases between. This CDR3 region has 13 residues. Germline CDR1 reads MNHNS; CDR2 reads SASEGT. Written as DNA, the CDR3 is TGTGCCAGCAGTCTAGGGGTTACCTACGAGCAGTACTTC. Translating it yields CASSLGVTYEQYF.

The V and J genes are TRBV5-6 and TRBJ2-3, with D possibly called TRBD1 or TRBD2 (5 bases each). The CDR3 has 13 residues. The V and J ends lost 4 bases and 11 bases respectively, with 17 bases between them. Germline-derived CDR1 and CDR2 are SGHDT and YYEEEE. CDR3 nucleotide sequence: TGTGCCAGCAGCCCGGGACCCGTCGTTATGCAGTATTTT. This translates into CASSPGPVVMQYF.

The rearrangement uses TRBV10-3 and TRBJ1-2; D is unresolved. V was shortened by 6 bases and J by 6 bases, with 11 bases between the two germline ends. This CDR3 is 12 amino acids long. The germline CDR1 and CDR2 sequences are ENHRY and SYGVKD. CDR3 DNA: TGTGCCATCAGGGCGCTTACTGATGGCTACACCTTC. Amino acid sequence: CAIRALTDGYTF.

This clone was found once. The chain employs TRBV20-1 and TRBJ1-1; unclear D gene. Germline CDR1 reads DFQATT; CDR2 reads SNEGSKA (reference sequence). This CDR3 is built from 11 residues. V was cut by 6 bases and J by 7 bases, with 12 bases left in between. The CDR3 is CSAGRQNEAFF. As DNA, the CDR3 is TGCAGTGCCGGCCGGCAGAATGAAGCTTTCTTT.

The V call is TRBV2, the J call TRBJ2-4; D possibly uses TRBD1 or TRBD2 (5 bases each). V lost 3 bases and J lost 0, with 33 bases in between. CDR1 and CDR2 (germline): SNHLY, FYNNEI. This CDR3 comprises 23 residues. The CDR3 sequence: CASSDPPPSAGTEFFLAKNIQYF. In DNA, the CDR3 is TGTGCCAGCAGTGACCCCCCACCCTCCGCCGGGACCGAGTTTTTCCTAGCCAAAAACATTCAGTACTTC.

This rearrangement joins TRBV28 to TRBJ2-3; unclear D gene. The CDR3 extends over 15 amino acids. The ends were cut back, 1 base at V and 0 bases at J, with 8 bases in the middle. Germline CDR1 MDHEN, CDR2 SYDVKM. The CDR3 loop reads CASSLLTASTDTQYF. The CDR3 DNA reads as TGTGCCAGCAGTTTATTAACGGCGAGCACAGATACGCAGTATTTT.

The chain uses TRBV27 and TRBJ2-1; TRBD2 agrees at 7 bases. Germline V lookup: CDR1 MNHEY, CDR2 SMNVEV (reference sequence). The J segment lost 8 bases and the V segment lost 8 bases, leaving 18 bases of the junction unmatched. The CDR3 runs to 16 residues. CDR3 sequence reads: CASCGGDAEVWDEQFF. The CDR3 DNA reads TGTGCCAGCTGTGGGGGGGACGCGGAGGTATGGGATGAGCAGTTCTTC.

The rearrangement links TRBV2 to TRBJ1-1; D is undetermined. With 4 bases removed from V and 1 base from J, the gap between germline ends came to 13 bases. The CDR3 has 15 amino acids. Germline-derived CDR1 and CDR2 are SNHLY and FYNNEI. The CDR3 nucleotides are TGTGCCAGCAGTGGGGGTCATCCCCAGAACACTGAAGCTTTCTTT. Translation: CASSGGHPQNTEAFF.

This clone showed up just a few times. The chain recombines TRBV6-1 with TRBJ1-3; D may be TRBD1 (5 bases). CDR3 length: 16 residues. V lost 3 bases and J lost 2, with 14 bases in between. The germline V gene has CDR1 MNHNS and CDR2 SASEGT. For the CDR3, the DNA is TGTGCCAGCAGTGATAGGGGTGACATCCCTGGAAACACCATATATTTT. Its translation is CASSDRGDIPGNTIYF.

The rearrangement joins TRBV5-6 to TRBJ1-4; possibly TRBD1 for D (6 bases). The CDR3 contains 16 residues. V lost 2 bases to trimming and J lost 11 bases, with 22 bases between them. CDR1 SGHDT and CDR2 YYEEEE come from the germline V gene. The CDR3 DNA sequence: TGTGCCAGCAGCTTTACAGGGATCTGGGGCAGAAGGAAACTGTTTTTT. This gives the protein CASSFTGIWGRRKLFF.

This chain links TRBV6-6 with TRBJ1-2, with D possibly being TRBD1 (5 bases). Germline lookup yields CDR1 MNHNY and CDR2 SVGAGI (reference sequence). Trimming left V 6 bases short and J 4 bases short, with 12 bases between. This CDR3 spans 13 amino acids. CDR3 sequence reads: CASRRDPLYGYTF. For the CDR3, the DNA is TGTGCCAGCAGGCGGGACCCCCTCTATGGCTACACCTTC.

The rearrangement links TRBV2 to TRBJ2-3, with TRBD1 identical over 7 bases. The CDR3 is 16 residues long. In germline, CDR1 is SNHLY, CDR2 FYNNEI. V lost 2 bases, J lost 2 bases, and 7 bases stayed unmatched. The DNA of the CDR3 is TGTGCCAGCAGTGAATTATTAGGGGGCTACACAGATACGCAGTATTTT. Translated: CASSELLGGYTDTQYF.

The chain couples TRBV9 to TRBJ2-1; 10 bases fit TRBD2. The CDR3 contains 15 residues. V shed 4 bases, J shed 8 bases, and the junction held 9 bases outside the gene matches. The V gene's germline CDR1 is SGDLS and CDR2 YYNGEE. CDR3 sequence (DNA): TGTGCCAGCAGCACATCAAGCGGGAGGGCCCATGAGCAGTTCTTC. It encodes CASSTSSGRAHEQFF.

Here the CDR3 DNA reads TGTGCCAGCTCACCTTCAGGGGCCTTAAATTCACCCCTCCACTTT. It specifies CASSPSGALNSPLHF. This chain connects TRBV18 to TRBJ1-6; TRBD1 might be the D (6 bases). This CDR3 spans 15 amino acids. The V and J ends lost 3 bases and 7 bases respectively, with 13 bases between them. In germline, CDR1 is KGHSH, CDR2 LQKENI.

The chain couples TRBV19 to TRBJ1-5; 7 bases agree with TRBD1. Trimming removed 5 bases from V and 3 bases from J; junction bases left unmatched: 7. Germline V gives CDR1 LNHDA, CDR2 SQIVND (reference sequence). The CDR3 has 15 residues. The CDR3 here is CASSLGTVSNQPQHF. CDR3 bases: TGTGCCAGTAGTCTGGGGACAGTTTCCAATCAGCCCCAGCATTTT.

This clone came up a few times. J is TRBJ1-5 and V is TRBV5-1; 7 bases match TRBD1. The CDR3 consists of 13 residues. V dropped 4 bases and J dropped 6; count of bases not matched to a gene: 4. Germline CDR1 reads SGHRS; CDR2 reads YFSETQ. CDR3 DNA sequence: TGCGCCAGCAGCCCAGGGGGGGGTCAGCCCCAGCATTTT. It codes for CASSPGGGQPQHF.

The gene calls are TRBV15 and TRBJ2-7; 7 bases map to TRBD1. The ends lost 1 base at V and 2 bases at J; junction bases unmatched: 5. The CDR3 totals 15 residues. The germline V gene encodes CDR1 LNHNV and CDR2 YYDKDF (reference sequence). CDR3 in DNA: TGTGCCACCAGCAGAGGCAGGGGGTTTACCTACGAGCAGTACTTC. This gives the protein CATSRGRGFTYEQYF.

The rearrangement joins TRBV5-4 to TRBJ2-7, with a tentative D call TRBD1 (6 bases). CDR1 SGHNT and CDR2 YYREEE come from the germline V gene (reference sequence). Trimming cost V 4 bases and J 3 bases, with 23 bases left between them. CDR3 length: 17 residues. In DNA form, the CDR3 reads TGTGCCAGCAGCCCGTTTAACCCCCGGGACACGGTCTACGAGCAGTACTTC. Its translation: CASSPFNPRDTVYEQYF.

The chain is built from TRBV9 and TRBJ2-2; 7 nucleotides match TRBD2. The germline V gene encodes CDR1 SGDLS and CDR2 YYNGEE. The CDR3 runs 17 residues. V dropped 4 bases and J dropped 0; count of bases not matched to a gene: 9. In DNA form, the CDR3 reads TGTGCCAGCAGCACTCAGGGACTACCTTCGAACACCGGGGAGCTGTTTTTT. It codes for CASSTQGLPSNTGELFF. Together with reference TRBV9 and TRBJ2-2, the CDR3 gives the full variable domain: DSGVTQTPKHLITATGQRVTLRCSPRSGDLSVYWYQQSLDQGLQFLIQYYNGEERAKGNILERFSAQQFPDLHSELNLSSLELGDSALYFCASSTQGLPSNTGELFFGEGSRLTVL.

This clone was seen only a few times. The sample contains more than one DNA sequence encoding this CDR3. The V gene is TRBV5-1, the J gene TRBJ2-4, with 7 bases lining up with TRBD1. The CDR3 is 17 residues long. V lost 3 bases to trimming and J lost 5 bases; unmatched junction nucleotides: 14. CDR1 is SGHRS and CDR2 is YFSETQ in the germline V gene. The CDR3 loop reads CASSSSSKGARENIQYF. CDR3 nucleotide sequence: TGCGCCAGCAGCTCTTCCTCCAAGGGGGCCCGTGAAAACATTCAGTACTTC.

This chain uses TRBV6-9 with TRBJ2-7; TRBD1 matches 10 bases. The CDR3 covers 13 residues. Germline CDR1 reads MNHGY; CDR2 reads SVAAGI. The trim removed 5 bases at V and 3 bases at J, leaving 1 base unmatched. The CDR3: CASSRDRGYEQYF. CDR3 DNA sequence: TGTGCCAGCAGTAGGGACAGGGGCTACGAGCAGTACTTC.

The rearrangement uses TRBV10-3 and TRBJ2-1; the D gene could be TRBD1 or TRBD2 (5 bases each). CDR1 is ENHRY, CDR2 SYGVKD, per germline. V gave up 1 base and J gave up 10 bases, with 17 bases separating them. CDR3 size: 15 residues. This CDR3 is CAISELPGPEGEQFF. The CDR3 coding sequence is TGTGCCATCAGTGAGTTGCCGGGACCCGAAGGGGAGCAGTTCTTC.

This chain connects TRBV14 to TRBJ2-7, with 8 bases that match TRBD2. The germline V gene encodes CDR1 SGHDN and CDR2 FVKESK. CDR3 length: 14 residues. Germline trimming cut 4 bases from V and 3 bases from J; bases unmatched to any gene: 5. The DNA of the CDR3 is TGTGCCAGCAGCCTTAGCGGGGAAGGCTACGAGCAGTACTTC. Translation: CASSLSGEGYEQYF.

The chain carries TRBV4-1 and TRBJ2-7; D gene uncertain. Per the germline V gene, CDR1 is MGHRA and CDR2 is YSYEKL. The CDR3 runs to 13 residues. The V end lost 0 bases, the J end lost 7 bases, and 10 bases lay between the germline ends. The CDR3, as DNA: TGCGCCAGCAGCCAAGAAGTGGGCGATGAGCAGTACTTC. It specifies CASSQEVGDEQYF.